This entry lists 32 T cell receptor beta chains sequenced from one sample in a study of T cells in narcolepsy. The table came from immunoSEQ multiplex PCR; TCRdb's copy has only in-frame clones and leaves some out. The table has around 28,000 clones, 78% seen once; the top ten hold roughly 1.2%. The specimen was CD45RA- memory CD4+ T cells from PBMCs. The receptors stem from a human donor with narcolepsy.

The genes are TRBV7-8 and TRBJ1-2; D not resolved. The CDR3 is 13 amino acids. V gave up 2 bases and J gave up 6 bases, with 10 bases separating them. Germline V gene sequence: CDR1 SGHVS, CDR2 FQNEAQ. Here the CDR3 reads CASSLIGVDGYTF. The CDR3 bases are TGTGCCAGCAGCTTAATAGGTGTAGATGGCTACACCTTC.

The rearrangement joins TRBV2 to TRBJ1-2; 7 bases map to TRBD1. CDR1 SNHLY and CDR2 FYNNEI come from the germline V gene. This CDR3 contains 16 residues. V was clipped by 4 bases and J by 0 bases; unmatched bases: 8. The CDR3: CASSVTRTGSNYGYTF. CDR3 coding DNA: TGTGCCAGCAGTGTCACCCGGACAGGCTCTAACTATGGCTACACCTTC.

This chain uses TRBV12-5 with TRBJ2-3; a weak D match, TRBD1 (5 bases). The CDR3 has 15 amino acids. Germline V CDR1 and CDR2: LGHNT, FRNRAP. V lost 1 base and J 6 bases, leaving 14 bases between the germline ends. The CDR3 protein is CASGLGTHRQDTQYF. The CDR3 DNA reads TGTGCTAGTGGTTTGGGAACCCACCGACAGGATACGCAGTATTTT.

The chain combines TRBV7-3 with TRBJ1-2; D might be TRBD1 (6 bases). The germline V gene encodes CDR1 SGHTA and CDR2 FQGTGA. The CDR3 consists of 13 residues. Trimming shortened V by 0 bases and J by 5 bases, and 7 bases separated the two germline ends. The CDR3 nucleotides read TGTGCCAGCAGCTTAACGGGGGCGTATGGCTACACCTTC. Protein: CASSLTGAYGYTF.

In this sample, this clone is medium-sized. DNA of the CDR3: TGTGCCAGCAGCTTCGCAGGGGGAGCCTCTAATGAGCAGTTCTTC. As protein: CASSFAGGASNEQFF. V usage is TRBV7-9 and J usage is TRBJ2-1; 7 nucleotides match TRBD1. Germline V gene lookup returns CDR1 SEHNR and CDR2 FQNEAQ (reference sequence). V lost 3 bases and J lost 7; bases outside the gene matches: 9. This CDR3 is built from 15 residues.

This chain joins TRBV7-2 and TRBJ2-5; possibly TRBD2 for D (6 bases). Germline CDR1 is SGHTA and CDR2 is FQGNSA. The CDR3 totals 14 residues. Trimming shortened V by 3 bases and J by 4 bases, and 12 bases separated the two germline ends. DNA of the CDR3: TGTGCCAGCAGCTTCGGCCAGGGAGGAGAGACCCAGTACTTC. Protein sequence: CASSFGQGGETQYF.

The chain carries TRBV21-1 and TRBJ1-6. TRBV21-1 is a pseudogene. The CDR3 has 16 residues. The CDR3 region is CASSKSREIYNSPLHF. The DNA for the CDR3 is TGTGCCAGCAGCAAATCGCGGGAGATCTATAATTCACCCCTCCACTTT.

The chain links TRBV5-6 to TRBJ2-7, with 8 nucleotides matching TRBD1. V dropped 6 bases and J dropped 5; count of bases not matched to a gene: 7. CDR1 is SGHDT, CDR2 YYEEEE, per germline. This CDR3 has 13 residues. The CDR3 sequence is CASNGQGRDEQYF. CDR3 coding DNA: TGTGCCAGCAACGGACAGGGTCGCGACGAGCAGTACTTC. The full variable domain, in which reference TRBV5-6 and TRBJ2-7 provide the parts outside the CDR3, is DAGVTQSPTHLIKTRGQQVTLRCSPKSGHDTVSWYQQALGQGPQFIFQYYEEEERQRGNFPDRFSGHQFPNYSSELNVNALLLGDSALYLCASNGQGRDEQYFGPGTRLTVT.

The chain joins TRBV6-5 to TRBJ2-1; 8 positions match TRBD1. Germline trimming cut 6 bases from V and 6 bases from J; bases unmatched to any gene: 10. The germline V gene has CDR1 MNHEY and CDR2 SVGAGI. This CDR3 has 15 residues. The DNA of the CDR3 is TGTGCCAGCAGCCCTCGAAGGACAGGGATCAATGAGCAGTTCTTC. Encoded protein: CASSPRRTGINEQFF.

The rearrangement uses TRBV11-3 and TRBJ2-1; D call uncertain. CDR1 is SGHNT and CDR2 is YENEEA in the germline V gene. The V end was cut by 5 bases, the J end by 7 bases, with 12 bases between. This CDR3 is 13 amino acids long. The CDR3 region has the DNA TGTGCCAGCAGCCTGGAAAGGGTTAATGAGCAGTTCTTC. It translates to CASSLERVNEQFF.

CDR3 coding DNA: TGTGCCAGCAGTCCGTCCGGGACAGACACCTACGAGCAGTACTTC. Translation: CASSPSGTDTYEQYF. The genes are TRBV27 and TRBJ2-7, with 7 bases fitting TRBD1. The CDR3 sequence is 15 residues long. The germline gives CDR1 MNHEY, CDR2 SMNVEV (reference sequence). The V gene end was trimmed by 5 bases and the J gene end by 2 bases; junction bases not matched to a gene: 9.

CDR3 in amino acids: CASSDRAGALNTEAFF. CDR3 in DNA: TGCGCCAGCAGTGACCGGGCAGGGGCATTGAACACTGAAGCTTTCTTT. V and J are TRBV10-1 and TRBJ1-1; D is perhaps TRBD1 (6 bases). The CDR3 is 16 residues long. Germline CDR1 is WNHNN and CDR2 is SYGVQD (reference sequence). Trimming removed 3 bases from V and 0 bases from J, with 14 bases in between.

The chain links TRBV4-1 to TRBJ2-3; no definite D call. This CDR3 spans 17 amino acids. Germline CDR1 reads MGHRA; CDR2 reads YSYEKL. Trimming pared 1 base from V and 2 bases from J, leaving 16 bases between. The CDR3 DNA sequence: TGCGCCAGCAGCCAAGTAGACATGGGGTTTCCCACAGATACGCAGTATTTT. This encodes CASSQVDMGFPTDTQYF.

V gene TRBV9 combines with J gene TRBJ1-3; 8 positions match TRBD1. CDR1 is SGDLS and CDR2 is YYNGEE in the germline V gene. This CDR3 has 14 amino acids. The J segment lost 4 bases and the V segment lost 3 bases, leaving 3 bases of the junction unmatched. CDR3 in amino acids: CASSGDRRGNTIYF. CDR3 DNA: TGTGCCAGCAGCGGGGACAGGCGGGGAAACACCATATATTTT.

V and J are TRBV9 and TRBJ2-1, with 13 bases identical to TRBD2. The CDR3 runs 15 residues. V dropped 2 bases and J dropped 9; count of bases not matched to a gene: 5. CDR1 is SGDLS and CDR2 is YYNGEE in the germline V gene. The CDR3 loop is CASSVGTSGIGEQFF. The DNA for the CDR3 is TGTGCCAGCAGCGTTGGGACTAGCGGGATCGGTGAGCAGTTCTTC.

This chain uses TRBV4-2 with TRBJ2-3; D is ambiguous. Germline lookup yields CDR1 LGHNA and CDR2 YNFKEQ. The V end lost 2 bases, the J end lost 4 bases, and 22 bases lay between the germline ends. CDR3 length: 18 residues. The CDR3 DNA follows: TGTGCCAGCAGCCAAAGCCCTCGGGTCTCGGCTCCGGCAGATACGCAGTATTTT. It translates to CASSQSPRVSAPADTQYF.

This chain links TRBV18 with TRBJ2-7; tentatively, D is TRBD1 or TRBD2 (5 bases each). V was trimmed by 3 bases and J by 5 bases, leaving 17 bases between them. CDR1 and CDR2 (germline): KGHSH, LQKENI. CDR3 length equals 15 residues. CDR3 amino acids: CASSPGPSRGNEQYF. CDR3 DNA sequence: TGTGCCAGCTCACCGGGACCCTCTCGGGGTAACGAGCAGTACTTC. The full variable domain, rest sourced from reference TRBV18 and TRBJ2-7, is NAGVMQNPRHLVRRRGQEARLRCSPMKGHSHVYWYRQLPEEGLKFMVYLQKENIIDESGMPKERFSAEFPKEGPSILRIQQVVRGDSAAYFCASSPGPSRGNEQYFGPGTRLTVT.

This clone came up a few times. V usage is TRBV9 and J usage is TRBJ2-1; 12 bases are a match to TRBD2. Germline values: CDR1 SGDLS, CDR2 YYNGEE. This CDR3 has 19 amino acids. V lost 3 bases to trimming and J lost 7 bases; unmatched junction nucleotides: 17. CDR3 sequence: CASSEKEPKTSGSGNEQFF. CDR3 DNA sequence: TGTGCCAGCAGCGAAAAAGAACCAAAGACTAGCGGGAGCGGTAATGAGCAGTTCTTC.

This rearrangement joins TRBV7-2 to TRBJ1-5, with 7 bases fitting TRBD1. The germline CDR1 and CDR2 sequences are SGHTA and FQGNSA. J lost 7 bases, V lost 2 bases, and 5 bases had no gene match. The CDR3 consists of 14 residues. CDR3 nucleotide sequence: TGTGCCAGCAGCTTACGACAGGGCGGCCAGCCCCAGCATTTT. This translates into CASSLRQGGQPQHF.

The chain recombines TRBV7-3 with TRBJ2-3; D gene ambiguous. Germline values: CDR1 SGHTA, CDR2 FQGTGA. The CDR3 covers 12 residues. V was pared by 2 bases and J by 6 bases, with 6 bases between. CDR3 amino acids: CASSLLGDTQYF. The CDR3 nucleotides read TGTGCCAGCAGCTTACTCGGGGATACGCAGTATTTT.

This chain joins TRBV4-1 and TRBJ2-7; D is undetermined. Germline V lookup: CDR1 MGHRA, CDR2 YSYEKL. CDR3 size: 16 residues. V was clipped by 0 bases and J by 5 bases, with 17 bases between them. CDR3 protein: CASSQDRSPMGHEQYF. The CDR3 region has the DNA TGCGCCAGCAGCCAAGATAGGTCCCCCATGGGCCACGAGCAGTACTTC.

This clone is medium-sized by share. V gene TRBV7-8 combines with J gene TRBJ2-3; possibly TRBD2 for D (7 bases). This CDR3 contains 14 residues. The V gene's germline CDR1 is SGHVS and CDR2 FQNEAQ. V was trimmed by 2 bases and J by 4 bases, leaving 10 bases between them. CDR3 sequence (DNA): TGTGCCAGCAGCTTAAGGGGGGGGCCAGATACGCAGTATTTT. Translating gives CASSLRGGPDTQYF.

The rearrangement uses TRBV6-6 and TRBJ2-1; D unclear. Looked up from germline, CDR1 is MNHNY and CDR2 is SVGAGI (reference sequence). CDR3 length: 12 residues. Trimming shortened V by 6 bases and J by 6 bases, and 9 bases separated the two germline ends. The CDR3 region is CASSPPLNEQFF. In nucleotides, the CDR3 is TGTGCCAGCAGCCCTCCCCTCAATGAGCAGTTCTTC.

V is TRBV7-9 and J is TRBJ2-3, with D perhaps matching TRBD1 (5 bases). This CDR3 has 14 residues. Trimming left V 3 bases short and J 3 bases short, with 10 bases between. Germline loops: CDR1 SEHNR, CDR2 FQNEAQ (reference sequence). The DNA of the CDR3 is TGTGCCAGCAGCTTCCTGTCAGGGACAGATACGCAGTATTTT. This translates into CASSFLSGTDTQYF. Looking up the rest from reference TRBV7-9 and TRBJ2-3 gives the full variable domain: DTGVSQNPRHKITKRGQNVTFRCDPISEHNRLYWYRQTLGQGPEFLTYFQNEAQLEKSRLLSDRFSAERPKGSFSTLEIQRTEQGDSAMYLCASSFLSGTDTQYFGPGTRLTVL.

This clone was found a few times. This chain uses TRBV18 with TRBJ1-1, with 7 positions matching TRBD1. Germline assignment: CDR1 KGHSH and CDR2 LQKENI. Losses at the gene ends were 3 bases for V and 6 bases for J; bases not matched to a gene: 7. This CDR3 is 14 amino acids long. CDR3: CASSPTMGQPEAFF. For the CDR3, the DNA is TGTGCCAGCTCACCTACGATGGGACAGCCTGAAGCTTTCTTT.

The rearrangement joins TRBV4-2 to TRBJ1-5; D unclear. CDR1 LGHNA and CDR2 YNFKEQ come from the germline V gene. V gave up 0 bases and J gave up 7 bases, with 7 bases separating them. The CDR3 runs to 13 residues. CDR3 sequence: CASSQEGGQPQHF. CDR3 DNA: TGTGCCAGCAGCCAAGAGGGTGGACAGCCCCAGCATTTT.

This sequence joins TRBV4-1 and TRBJ2-4; 9 bases fit TRBD2. Germline loops: CDR1 MGHRA, CDR2 YSYEKL. With V trimmed by 0 bases and J by 7 bases, 10 bases remained unmatched. There are 17 residues in the CDR3. The CDR3 region has the DNA TGCGCCAGCAGCCAAGAGGTGGAGCGGGGGGTCTTGAACATTCAGTACTTC. It specifies CASSQEVERGVLNIQYF.

This sequence joins TRBV10-3 and TRBJ2-5; 7 positions match TRBD1. The J call is in doubt because the DNA end fits TRBJ2-7 better. The CDR3 length is 15 residues. Germline CDR1 is ENHRY and CDR2 is SYGVKD. The CDR3 DNA sequence: TGTGCCATCAGCCGGCTAAAGGGGGCAACCTACGAGCAGTACTTC. The encoded protein is CAISRLKGATYEQYF.

The V call is TRBV9, the J call TRBJ1-2; a possible D gene is TRBD1 (6 bases). From germline, CDR1 is SGDLS and CDR2 YYNGEE. V was clipped by 0 bases and J by 4 bases, with 19 bases between them. This CDR3 region has 17 residues. The DNA of the CDR3 is TGTGCCAGCAGCGTAGCCGCTATATCGACAGGCCTCTATGGCTACACCTTC. It codes for CASSVAAISTGLYGYTF.

The chain joins TRBV2 to TRBJ1-1, with D perhaps TRBD1 (5 bases). CDR3 length: 13 residues. The V and J ends lost 6 bases and 9 bases respectively, with 17 bases between them. Germline loops: CDR1 SNHLY, CDR2 FYNNEI. The CDR3 coding sequence is TGTGCCAGCAGCGCATCTGGGACCCACCAAGCTTTCTTT. This gives the protein CASSASGTHQAFF.

The chain uses TRBV5-1 and TRBJ2-7; D possibly matches TRBD1 or TRBD2 (5 bases each). The V end was cut by 6 bases, the J end by 2 bases, with 15 bases between. The CDR3 contains 14 residues. Per germline, CDR1 SGHRS and CDR2 YFSETQ. CDR3 in DNA: TGCGCCAGCACCAAAGGGACGGGCCCCTACGAGCAGTACTTC. Protein: CASTKGTGPYEQYF.

The V and J genes are TRBV6-1 and TRBJ1-5; D perhaps matches TRBD1 (6 bases). The germline V and J ends were trimmed by 4 bases and 1 base, with 17 bases remaining between them. Germline lookup yields CDR1 MNHNS and CDR2 SASEGT. This CDR3 has 17 residues. CDR3 nucleotide sequence: TGTGCCAGCAGTGCAGCCTTGGGAGGGGGAAGCAATCAGCCCCAGCATTTT. Protein product: CASSAALGGGSNQPQHF.